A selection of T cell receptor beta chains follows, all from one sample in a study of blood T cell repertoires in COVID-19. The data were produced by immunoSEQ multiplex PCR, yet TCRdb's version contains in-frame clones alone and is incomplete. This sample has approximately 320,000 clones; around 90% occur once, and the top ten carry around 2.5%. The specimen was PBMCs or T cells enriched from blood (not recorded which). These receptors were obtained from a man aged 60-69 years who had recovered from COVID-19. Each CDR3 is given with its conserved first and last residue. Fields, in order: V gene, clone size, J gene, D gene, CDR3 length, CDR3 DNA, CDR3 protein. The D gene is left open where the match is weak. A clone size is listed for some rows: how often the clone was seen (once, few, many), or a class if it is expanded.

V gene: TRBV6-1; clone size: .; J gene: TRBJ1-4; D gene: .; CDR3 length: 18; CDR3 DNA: TGTGCCAGCAGTGAAGCGCGATTTTTGGAGACGGGTAATGAAAAACTGTTTTTT; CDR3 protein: CASSEARFLETGNEKLFF
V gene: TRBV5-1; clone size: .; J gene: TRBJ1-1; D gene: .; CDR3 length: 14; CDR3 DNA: TGCGCCAGCAGCTTGGCTGCACAGAACACTGAAGCTTTCTTT; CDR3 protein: CASSLAAQNTEAFF
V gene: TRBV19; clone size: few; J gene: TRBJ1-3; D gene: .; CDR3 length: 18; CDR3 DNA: TGTGCCAGTAGTACCGAGTGGAGTATTAGGAGGGGCGGAAACACCATATATTTT; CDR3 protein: CASSTEWSIRRGGNTIYF
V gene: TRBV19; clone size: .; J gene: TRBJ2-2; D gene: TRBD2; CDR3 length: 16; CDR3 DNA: TGTGCCAGTAGTATAGTACTAGCGGGAGGCACCGGGGAGCTGTTTTTT; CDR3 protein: CASSIVLAGGTGELFF
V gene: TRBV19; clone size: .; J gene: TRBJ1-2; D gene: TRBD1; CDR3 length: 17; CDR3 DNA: TGTGCCAGTAGTATAGATCTCTCGACAGGGGGCGACTATGGCTACACCTTC; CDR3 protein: CASSIDLSTGGDYGYTF
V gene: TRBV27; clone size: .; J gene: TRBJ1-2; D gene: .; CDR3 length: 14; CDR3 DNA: TGTGCCAGCCTTTCTTACCCCGGGAGCGGCGGCTACACCTTC; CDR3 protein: CASLSYPGSGGYTF
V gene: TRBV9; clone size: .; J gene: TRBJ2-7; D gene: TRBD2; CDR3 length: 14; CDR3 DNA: TGTGCCAGCAGCGTAGCCGGGGGGGCCGACGAGCAGTACTTC; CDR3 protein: CASSVAGGADEQYF
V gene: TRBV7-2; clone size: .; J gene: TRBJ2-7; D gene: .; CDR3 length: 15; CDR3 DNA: TGTGCCAGCAGCTACCGACAGGCTATATCCTACGAGCAGTACTTC; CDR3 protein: CASSYRQAISYEQYF
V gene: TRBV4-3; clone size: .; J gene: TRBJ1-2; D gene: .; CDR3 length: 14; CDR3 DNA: TGCGCCAGCAGCCCCCAATATGACAGGCTCGGCTACACCTTC; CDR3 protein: CASSPQYDRLGYTF
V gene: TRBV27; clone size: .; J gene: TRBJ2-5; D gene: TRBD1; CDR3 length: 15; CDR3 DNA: TGTGCCAGCAGTTCTTGGACAGGGGGCTCGGAGACCCAGTACTTC; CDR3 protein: CASSSWTGGSETQYF
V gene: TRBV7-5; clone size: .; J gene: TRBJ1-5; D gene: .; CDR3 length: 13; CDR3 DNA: TGTGCCAGAACCGAAACACGGGATCAGCCCCAGCATTTT; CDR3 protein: CARTETRDQPQHF